This T cell receptor (beta chain) was captured by sequencing in a study of OX40 agonist ivuxolimab in advanced cancers. The overall study: Ivuxolimab is a fully human IgG2 antibody that activates OX40 (CD134). Study-wide results and limits: Nonresponders included some who also had low normalized T-cell clonal expansion. Averaging showed that CD8+ T cells had more expanded clones than CD4+ did.

No patient had autoimmune disease or received systemic immunosuppression. A remark on this clone: Its antigen is still unknown.

Sequencing used immunoSEQ multiplex PCR; TCRdb keeps in-frame clones, though not all of them. Found here are 50,000 to 65,000 clones, roughly 86% of them singletons; the top ten hold 2.5% to 3%. Specimen: CD4+ or CD8+ T cells sorted from blood, collected in a trial of the OX40 agonist ivuxolimab. This clonotype originated in an adult with an advanced solid tumor such as melanoma, head and neck, liver or kidney cancer.

The CDR3 sequence is CASSQDLTGNEKLFF. CDR3 in DNA: TGTGCCAGCAGTCAGGATCTCACCGGGAATGAAAAACTGTTTTTT. The chain couples TRBV6-6 to TRBJ1-4; the D is unclear. Germline CDR1 and CDR2: MNHNY and SVGAGI (reference sequence). The CDR3 sequence is 15 residues long. Deletions cut 5 bases from V and 5 bases from J, with 15 bases between.